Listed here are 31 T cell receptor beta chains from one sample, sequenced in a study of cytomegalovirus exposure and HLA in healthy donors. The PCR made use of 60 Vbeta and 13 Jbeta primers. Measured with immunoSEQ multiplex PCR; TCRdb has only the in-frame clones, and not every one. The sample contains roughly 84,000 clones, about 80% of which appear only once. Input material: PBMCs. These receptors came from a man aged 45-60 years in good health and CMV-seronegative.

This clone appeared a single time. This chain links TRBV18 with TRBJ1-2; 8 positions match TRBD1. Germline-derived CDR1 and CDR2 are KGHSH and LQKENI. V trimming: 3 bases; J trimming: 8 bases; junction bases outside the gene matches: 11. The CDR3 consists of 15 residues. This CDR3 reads CASSPFDRGKGGYTF. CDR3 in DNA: TGTGCCAGCTCACCGTTCGACAGGGGAAAGGGAGGCTACACCTTC.

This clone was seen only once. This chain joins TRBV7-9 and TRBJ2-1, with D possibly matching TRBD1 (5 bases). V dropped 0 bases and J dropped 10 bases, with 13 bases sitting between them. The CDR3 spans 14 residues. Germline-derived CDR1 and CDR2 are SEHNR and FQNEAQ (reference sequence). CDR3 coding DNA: TGTGCCAGCAGCTTAGCGATAGGACAAATCGAGCAGTTCTTC. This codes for CASSLAIGQIEQFF.

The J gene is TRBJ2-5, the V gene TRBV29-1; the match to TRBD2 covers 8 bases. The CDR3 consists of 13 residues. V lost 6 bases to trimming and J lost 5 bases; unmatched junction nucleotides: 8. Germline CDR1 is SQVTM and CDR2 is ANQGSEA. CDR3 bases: TGCAGCGTGGGAGCGGGGGCACACGAGACCCAGTACTTC. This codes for CSVGAGAHETQYF.

As DNA, the CDR3 is TGCAGCGCCCTTTTAATGTCGACAGGGACCGGGGAGCTGTTTTTT. Its translation: CSALLMSTGTGELFF. The rearrangement uses TRBV29-1 and TRBJ2-2; 7 nucleotides line up with TRBD1. The CDR3 sequence is 15 residues long. Germline V gene lookup returns CDR1 SQVTM and CDR2 ANQGSEA. Unmatched junction bases numbered 13, after V lost 7 bases and J lost 5 bases.

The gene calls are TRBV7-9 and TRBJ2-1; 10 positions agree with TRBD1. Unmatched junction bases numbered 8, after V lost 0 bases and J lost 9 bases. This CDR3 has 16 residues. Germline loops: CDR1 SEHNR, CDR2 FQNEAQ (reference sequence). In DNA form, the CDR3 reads TGTGCCAGCAGCTTAGCGAGCGGGACAGGGGTACGTGAGCAGTTCTTC. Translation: CASSLASGTGVREQFF.

CDR3 residues: CASSPYTGTGLSNTEAFF. In DNA form, the CDR3 reads TGTGCCAGCTCACCTTATACCGGGACAGGGCTATCGAACACTGAAGCTTTCTTT. V is TRBV18 and J is TRBJ1-1; TRBD1 matches 9 bases. Germline V gene data show CDR1 as KGHSH and CDR2 as LQKENI. V shed 3 bases and J 1 base; nucleotides not matched to a gene: 12. CDR3 size: 18 residues.

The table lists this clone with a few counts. The CDR3 loop reads CASSSETRLGTQYF. CDR3 sequence (DNA): TGTGCCAGCAGCTCCGAGACTAGGCTGGGGACCCAGTACTTC. The V and J genes are TRBV7-9 and TRBJ2-5; possible D gene TRBD2, 6 bases. CDR3 size: 14 residues. V lost 4 bases and J 7 bases, leaving 16 bases between the germline ends. Germline V gene lookup returns CDR1 SEHNR and CDR2 FQNEAQ (reference sequence).

Here the CDR3 reads CASSPEITETQYF. The CDR3 region has the DNA TGTGCCAGCAGCCCAGAAATCACAGAGACCCAGTACTTC. The gene calls are TRBV21-1 and TRBJ2-5; the table's D gene call, TRBD1, was not cross checked with the DNA. TRBV21-1 is deemed a pseudogene. The length of the CDR3 is 13 residues.

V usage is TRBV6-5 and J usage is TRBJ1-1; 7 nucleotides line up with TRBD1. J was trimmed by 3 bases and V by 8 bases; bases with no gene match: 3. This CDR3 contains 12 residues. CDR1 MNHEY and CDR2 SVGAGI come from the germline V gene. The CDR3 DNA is TGTGCCAGCCGAAGGGGGCACACTGAAGCTTTCTTT. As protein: CASRRGHTEAFF.

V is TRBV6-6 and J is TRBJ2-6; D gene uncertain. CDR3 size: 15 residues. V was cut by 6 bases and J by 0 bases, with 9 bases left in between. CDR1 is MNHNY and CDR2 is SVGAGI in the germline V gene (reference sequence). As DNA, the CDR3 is TGTGCCAGCAGCCTGCGGTCCTCTGGGGCCAACGTCCTGACTTTC. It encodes CASSLRSSGANVLTF.

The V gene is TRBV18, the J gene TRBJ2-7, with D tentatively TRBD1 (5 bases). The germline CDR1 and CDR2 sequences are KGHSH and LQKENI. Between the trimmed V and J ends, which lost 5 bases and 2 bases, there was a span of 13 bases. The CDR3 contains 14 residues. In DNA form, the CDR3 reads TGTGCCAGCTCATCACAACAGGAGACCTACGAGCAGTACTTC. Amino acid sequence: CASSSQQETYEQYF.

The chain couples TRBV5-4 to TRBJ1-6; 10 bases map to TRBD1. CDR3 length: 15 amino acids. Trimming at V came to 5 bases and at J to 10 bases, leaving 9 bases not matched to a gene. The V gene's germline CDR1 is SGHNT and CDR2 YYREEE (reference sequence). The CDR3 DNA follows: TGTGCCAGCAGTTACTCCGGGACAGGGGTGTCACCCCTCCACTTT. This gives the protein CASSYSGTGVSPLHF.

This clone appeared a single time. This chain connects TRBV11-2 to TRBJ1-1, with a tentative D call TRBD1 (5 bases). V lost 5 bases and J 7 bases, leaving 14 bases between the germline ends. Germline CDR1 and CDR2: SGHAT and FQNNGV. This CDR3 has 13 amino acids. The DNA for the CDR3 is TGTGCCAGCAGCGGGGCGGGGGAAAGTGAAGCTTTCTTT. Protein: CASSGAGESEAFF.

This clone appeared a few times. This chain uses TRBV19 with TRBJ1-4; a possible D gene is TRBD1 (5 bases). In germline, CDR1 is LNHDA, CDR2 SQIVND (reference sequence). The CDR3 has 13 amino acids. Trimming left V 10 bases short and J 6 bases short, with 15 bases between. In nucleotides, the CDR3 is TGTGCCACAGGGTGGCAGGGTGATGAAAAACTGTTTTTT. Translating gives CATGWQGDEKLFF.

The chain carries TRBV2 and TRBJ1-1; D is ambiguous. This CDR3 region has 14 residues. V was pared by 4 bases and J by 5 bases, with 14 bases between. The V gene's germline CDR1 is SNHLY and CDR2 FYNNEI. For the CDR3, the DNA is TGTGCCAGCAGTGCCGGGCCCGGCGGGACTGAAGCTTTCTTT. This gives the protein CASSAGPGGTEAFF.

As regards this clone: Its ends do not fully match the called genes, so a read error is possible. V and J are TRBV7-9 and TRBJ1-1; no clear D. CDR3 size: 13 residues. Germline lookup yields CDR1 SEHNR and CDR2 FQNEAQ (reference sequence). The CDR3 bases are TGTTCCAGCAGCTTACAGCGGAACACTGAAGCTTTCTTT. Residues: CSSSLQRNTEAFF. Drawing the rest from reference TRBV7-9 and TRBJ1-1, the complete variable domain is DTGVSQNPRHKITKRGQNVTFRCDPISEHNRLYWYRQTLGQGPEFLTYFQNEAQLEKSRLLSDRFSAERPKGSFSTLEIQRTEQGDSAMYLCSSSLQRNTEAFFGQGTRLTVV.

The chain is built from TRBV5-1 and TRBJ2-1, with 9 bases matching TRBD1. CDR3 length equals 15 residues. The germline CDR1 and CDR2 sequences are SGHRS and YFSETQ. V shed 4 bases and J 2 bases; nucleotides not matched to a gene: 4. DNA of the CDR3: TGCGCCAGCAGCCCAACAGGGGGCCCCTACAATGAGCAGTTCTTC. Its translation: CASSPTGGPYNEQFF.

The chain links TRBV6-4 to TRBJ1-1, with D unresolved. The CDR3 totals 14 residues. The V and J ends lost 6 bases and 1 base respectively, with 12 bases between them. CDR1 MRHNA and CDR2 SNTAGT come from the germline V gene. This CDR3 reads CASSPSPGNTEAFF. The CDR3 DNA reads TGTGCCAGCAGCCCCTCTCCGGGGAACACTGAAGCTTTCTTT.

The CDR3 bases are TGTGCCAGCAGCCCTTTCTTGGGGGGAGATCCACCCCTCCACTTT. Translated, it gives CASSPFLGGDPPLHF. The chain combines TRBV28 with TRBJ1-6; D might be TRBD1 (5 bases). Trimming stripped 6 bases from V and 11 bases from J, with 20 bases between. The germline gives CDR1 MDHEN, CDR2 SYDVKM. This CDR3 has 15 amino acids. The whole variable domain, filled in from reference TRBV28 and TRBJ1-6, reads DVKVTQSSRYLVKRTGEKVFLECVQDMDHENMFWYRQDPGLGLRLIYFSYDVKMKEKGDIPEGYSVSREKKERFSLILESASTNQTSMYLCASSPFLGGDPPLHFGNGTRLTVT.

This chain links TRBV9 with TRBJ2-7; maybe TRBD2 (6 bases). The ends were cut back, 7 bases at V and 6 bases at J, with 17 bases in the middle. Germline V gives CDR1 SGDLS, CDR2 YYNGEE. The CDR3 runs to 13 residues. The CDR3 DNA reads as TGTGCCAGCGCTCGGACTAATGACGGCGAGCAGTACTTC. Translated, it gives CASARTNDGEQYF. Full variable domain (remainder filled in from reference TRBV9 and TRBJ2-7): DSGVTQTPKHLITATGQRVTLRCSPRSGDLSVYWYQQSLDQGLQFLIQYYNGEERAKGNILERFSAQQFPDLHSELNLSSLELGDSALYFCASARTNDGEQYFGPGTRLTVT.

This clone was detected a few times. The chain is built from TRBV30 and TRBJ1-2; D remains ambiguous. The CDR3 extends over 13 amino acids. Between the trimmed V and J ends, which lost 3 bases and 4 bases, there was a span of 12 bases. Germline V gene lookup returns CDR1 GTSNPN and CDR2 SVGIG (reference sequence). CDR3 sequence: CAWSSGMSYGYTF. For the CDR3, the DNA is TGTGCCTGGAGCTCCGGGATGAGCTATGGCTACACCTTC.

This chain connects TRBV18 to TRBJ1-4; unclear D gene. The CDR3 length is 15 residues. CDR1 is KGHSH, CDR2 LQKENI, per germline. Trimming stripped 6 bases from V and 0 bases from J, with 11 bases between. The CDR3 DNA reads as TGTGCCAGCTCCTTGGAGACTACAACTAATGAAAAACTGTTTTTT. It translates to CASSLETTTNEKLFF.

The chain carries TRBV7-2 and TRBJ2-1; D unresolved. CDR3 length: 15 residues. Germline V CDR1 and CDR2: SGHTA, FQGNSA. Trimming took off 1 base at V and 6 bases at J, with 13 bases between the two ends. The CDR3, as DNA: TGTGCCAGCAGCTTAGGGCCTAGTAGACCCAATGAGCAGTTCTTC. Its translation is CASSLGPSRPNEQFF.

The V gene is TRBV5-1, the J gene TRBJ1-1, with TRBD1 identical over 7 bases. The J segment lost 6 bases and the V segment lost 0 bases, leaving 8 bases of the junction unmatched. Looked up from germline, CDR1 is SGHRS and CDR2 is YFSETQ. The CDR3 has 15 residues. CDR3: CASSLEGATTSEAFF. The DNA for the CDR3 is TGCGCCAGCAGCTTGGAGGGGGCGACGACCTCTGAAGCTTTCTTT.

The CDR3 sequence is CATSRVGGRGELFF. DNA for the CDR3: TGTGCCACCAGCAGAGTGGGGGGACGGGGGGAGCTGTTTTTT. The chain carries TRBV15 and TRBJ2-2; weak D call: TRBD2 (6 bases). In germline, CDR1 is LNHNV, CDR2 YYDKDF (reference sequence). The V gene lost 1 base and the J gene lost 8 bases, with 11 bases spanning the gap. The CDR3 loop spans 14 amino acids.

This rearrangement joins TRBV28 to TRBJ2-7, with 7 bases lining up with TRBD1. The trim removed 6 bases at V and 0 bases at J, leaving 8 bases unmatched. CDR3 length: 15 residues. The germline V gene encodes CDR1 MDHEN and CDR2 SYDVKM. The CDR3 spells CASSLTGASSYEQYF. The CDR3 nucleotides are TGTGCCAGCAGCTTAACAGGGGCGAGCTCCTACGAGCAGTACTTC.

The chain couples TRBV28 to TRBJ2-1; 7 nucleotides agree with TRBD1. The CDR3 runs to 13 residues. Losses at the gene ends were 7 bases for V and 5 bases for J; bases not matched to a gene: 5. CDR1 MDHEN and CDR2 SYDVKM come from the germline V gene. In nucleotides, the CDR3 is TGTGCCAGCACAGGGGGTATCGACAATGAGCAGTTCTTC. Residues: CASTGGIDNEQFF.

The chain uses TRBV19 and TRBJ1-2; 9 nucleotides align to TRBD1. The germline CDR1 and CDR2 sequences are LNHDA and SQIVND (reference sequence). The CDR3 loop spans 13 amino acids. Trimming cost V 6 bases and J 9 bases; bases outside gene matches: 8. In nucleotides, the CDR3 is TGTGCCAGTAGCACCGGGACAGGGTCTAGCTACACCTTC. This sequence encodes CASSTGTGSSYTF.

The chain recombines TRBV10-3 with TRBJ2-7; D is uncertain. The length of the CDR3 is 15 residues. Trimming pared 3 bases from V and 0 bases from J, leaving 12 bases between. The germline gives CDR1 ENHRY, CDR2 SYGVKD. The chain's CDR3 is CAISDPDTYSYEQYF. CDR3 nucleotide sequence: TGTGCCATCAGTGACCCCGACACTTACTCCTACGAGCAGTACTTC.

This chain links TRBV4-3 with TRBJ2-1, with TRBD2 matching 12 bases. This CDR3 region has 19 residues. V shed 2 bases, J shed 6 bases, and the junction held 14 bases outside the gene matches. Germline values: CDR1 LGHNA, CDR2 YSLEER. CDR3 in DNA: TGCGCCAGCAGCCAATTCCCGCTGCAAGGACTAGCGGGGAGCAATGAGCAGTTCTTC. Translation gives CASSQFPLQGLAGSNEQFF.

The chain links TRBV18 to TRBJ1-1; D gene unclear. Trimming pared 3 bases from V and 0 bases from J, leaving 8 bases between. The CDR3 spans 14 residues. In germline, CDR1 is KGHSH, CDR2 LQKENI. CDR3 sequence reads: CASSPVAMNTEAFF. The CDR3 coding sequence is TGTGCCAGCTCACCGGTAGCAATGAACACTGAAGCTTTCTTT.